The 30 T cell receptor beta chains below come from one sample, sequenced in a study of cytomegalovirus exposure and HLA in healthy donors. The PCR ran on 60 Vbeta and 13 Jbeta primers. Some clones are missing from TCRdb's copy, which holds only in-frame ones; the method was immunoSEQ multiplex PCR. The sample has 150,000 to 200,000 clones, approximately 70% seen once. Sequencing used PBMCs. The receptors shown here come from a man aged 35 to 55 in good health and CMV-seropositive.

The V and J genes are TRBV7-2 and TRBJ2-5; 12 positions agree with TRBD1. Trimming removed 4 bases from V and 4 bases from J; junction bases left unmatched: 1. CDR1 and CDR2 from the germline V gene are SGHTA and FQGNSA. The CDR3 sequence is 14 residues long. CDR3 sequence reads: CASSWDRGRETQYF. The CDR3 DNA reads TGTGCCAGCAGCTGGGACAGGGGGCGAGAGACCCAGTACTTC.

This chain uses TRBV2 with TRBJ2-7; 8 positions agree with TRBD1. Germline V gene lookup returns CDR1 SNHLY and CDR2 FYNNEI. This CDR3 region has 14 residues. V shed 10 bases and J 4 bases; nucleotides not matched to a gene: 12. CDR3: CATVGQGLRYEQYF. CDR3 coding DNA: TGTGCCACCGTTGGACAGGGACTTAGGTACGAGCAGTACTTC.

This clone was counted between two and nine times. The V call is TRBV11-3, the J call TRBJ1-1, with unresolved D. This CDR3 has 13 residues. V lost 3 bases and J lost 3, with 8 bases in between. CDR1 and CDR2 from the germline V gene are SGHNT and YENEEA. The DNA for the CDR3 is TGTGCCAGCAGCTTTAAGAGGGACACTGAAGCTTTCTTT. Translating gives CASSFKRDTEAFF.

This sequence joins TRBV7-2 and TRBJ1-5; a possible D gene is TRBD1 (6 bases). With 4 bases removed from V and 7 bases from J, the gap between germline ends came to 20 bases. Germline V CDR1 and CDR2: SGHTA, FQGNSA. The CDR3 length is 16 residues. DNA for the CDR3: TGTGCCAGCAGCTGGGCAGGGGAAACCGGGGGGCAGCCCCAGCATTTT. Translation: CASSWAGETGGQPQHF.

The chain has TRBV2 and TRBJ1-2; D is unclear. This CDR3 has 12 amino acids. Trimming took off 6 bases at V and 4 bases at J, with 9 bases between the two ends. CDR1 is SNHLY and CDR2 is FYNNEI in the germline V gene. The CDR3 reads CASSYGFYGYTF. The CDR3 nucleotides are TGTGCCAGCAGCTACGGTTTCTATGGCTACACCTTC.

J is TRBJ2-3 and V is TRBV5-1; 9 bases map to TRBD1. V trimming: 0 bases; J trimming: 8 bases; junction bases outside the gene matches: 13. The CDR3 runs to 17 residues. Looked up from germline, CDR1 is SGHRS and CDR2 is YFSETQ. DNA for the CDR3: TGCGCCAGCAGCTTGGGAGGGACAGGGCTTTTGGCCGGTACGCAGTATTTT. It codes for CASSLGGTGLLAGTQYF.

The chain is built from TRBV6-1 and TRBJ1-1; D gene ambiguous. The CDR3 consists of 15 residues. The germline V and J ends were trimmed by 6 bases and 4 bases, with 18 bases remaining between them. From germline, CDR1 is MNHNS and CDR2 SASEGT. The CDR3 DNA is TGTGCCAGCAGGAGATACATCTCCGAGGGCACTGAAGCTTTCTTT. Its protein product is CASRRYISEGTEAFF.

J is TRBJ1-5 and V is TRBV10-3; 11 nucleotides line up with TRBD1. Germline-derived CDR1 and CDR2 are ENHRY and SYGVKD. The CDR3 is 15 amino acids. Trimming took 6 bases from V and 4 from J; bases not matched to a gene: 5. DNA of the CDR3: TGTGCCATCAGGGAGGGACAGGGGGGTAATCAGCCCCAGCATTTT. Amino acids: CAIREGQGGNQPQHF.

The V and J genes are TRBV11-2 and TRBJ2-7, with D unclear. The V end lost 5 bases, the J end lost 3 bases, and 5 bases lay between the germline ends. CDR3 size: 11 residues. In germline, CDR1 is SGHAT, CDR2 FQNNGV. As DNA, the CDR3 is TGTGCCAGCAGCGCGAACTACGAGCAGTACTTC. Its translation: CASSANYEQYF.

Only a few counts were recorded for this clone. This chain joins TRBV28 and TRBJ2-5, with 9 bases aligning to TRBD1. CDR1 is MDHEN and CDR2 is SYDVKM in the germline V gene. V trimming: 5 bases; J trimming: 4 bases; junction bases outside the gene matches: 5. There are 14 residues in the CDR3. The CDR3 loop reads CASSTPDRGETQYF. As DNA, the CDR3 is TGTGCCAGCAGTACCCCGGACAGGGGAGAGACCCAGTACTTC. Full variable domain (outside the CDR3, taken from reference TRBV28 and TRBJ2-5): DVKVTQSSRYLVKRTGEKVFLECVQDMDHENMFWYRQDPGLGLRLIYFSYDVKMKEKGDIPEGYSVSREKKERFSLILESASTNQTSMYLCASSTPDRGETQYFGPGTRLLVL.

The chain recombines TRBV10-3 with TRBJ2-3; 10 bases fit TRBD2. The CDR3 length is 14 residues. The germline V gene encodes CDR1 ENHRY and CDR2 SYGVKD. After removal of 6 bases from V and 1 base from J, the junction contained 1 base not matched to a gene. CDR3 amino acids: CAISTSGGTDTQYF. The CDR3 coding sequence is TGTGCCATCAGCACTAGCGGGGGCACAGATACGCAGTATTTT.

This chain joins TRBV18 and TRBJ1-3, with 8 bases identical to TRBD1. The germline gives CDR1 KGHSH, CDR2 LQKENI. V dropped 6 bases and J dropped 0; count of bases not matched to a gene: 4. This CDR3 comprises 15 residues. Here the CDR3 reads CASSPDRASGNTIYF. The CDR3 bases are TGTGCCAGCTCTCCGGACAGGGCCTCTGGAAACACCATATATTTT.

CDR3: CSAYTGAGNTIYF. The DNA of the CDR3 is TGCAGCGCCTATACAGGGGCTGGAAACACCATATATTTT. The chain has TRBV29-1 and TRBJ1-3; the match to TRBD1 covers 7 bases. Germline lookup yields CDR1 SQVTM and CDR2 ANQGSEA. The V segment lost 7 bases and the J segment 2 bases; nucleotides outside the gene matches: 5. This CDR3 has 13 residues.

V and J are TRBV19 and TRBJ2-3; TRBD1 matches at 9 bases. J lost 7 bases, V lost 6 bases, and 11 bases had no gene match. Germline V CDR1 and CDR2: LNHDA, SQIVND (reference sequence). This CDR3 comprises 15 residues. The CDR3 DNA follows: TGTGCCAGTAGCCCCGCGGGACAGGGCCTCCATACGCAGTATTTT. This gives the protein CASSPAGQGLHTQYF. The full variable domain, completed using reference TRBV19 and TRBJ2-3, is DGGITQSPKYLFRKEGQNVTLSCEQNLNHDAMYWYRQDPGQGLRLIYYSQIVNDFQKGDIAEGYSVSREKKESFPLTVTSAQKNPTAFYLCASSPAGQGLHTQYFGPGTRLTVL.

V and J are TRBV19 and TRBJ1-2, with D perhaps TRBD1 (5 bases). CDR1 and CDR2 (germline): LNHDA, SQIVND (reference sequence). The V end was cut by 5 bases, the J end by 2 bases, with 18 bases between. The CDR3 totals 16 residues. The DNA for the CDR3 is TGTGCCAGTAGTGCAAAAGGGACTCCCGGGAACTATGGCTACACCTTC. Amino acids: CASSAKGTPGNYGYTF.

The chain combines TRBV9 with TRBJ1-1, with TRBD1 matching over 10 bases. The CDR3 has 17 residues. The V segment lost 0 bases and the J segment 3 bases; nucleotides outside the gene matches: 8. CDR1 and CDR2 (germline): SGDLS, YYNGEE. The CDR3 region is CASSVVETGGHDTEAFF. CDR3 bases: TGTGCCAGCAGCGTAGTTGAGACAGGGGGCCACGACACTGAAGCTTTCTTT.

This chain uses TRBV11-2 with TRBJ2-2; D perhaps matches TRBD2 (5 bases). CDR3 length: 16 residues. V lost 4 bases, J lost 7 bases, and 19 bases lay in between. Germline CDR1 reads SGHAT; CDR2 reads FQNNGV. Here the CDR3 reads CASSSGVLASIGELFF. CDR3 sequence (DNA): TGTGCCAGCAGCTCCGGGGTCCTAGCTTCTATCGGGGAGCTGTTTTTT.

This clone was detected only a few times. V and J are TRBV6-1 and TRBJ2-7, with D possibly TRBD1 on 5 matching bases. Germline CDR1 reads MNHNS; CDR2 reads SASEGT. Trimming took 7 bases from V and 1 from J, leaving 11 bases between them. The CDR3 runs to 13 residues. CDR3 sequence (DNA): TGTGCCAGCATTGAGGCAGGGTCCTACGAGCAGTACTTC. Residues: CASIEAGSYEQYF.

V is TRBV7-3 and J is TRBJ2-7; D may be TRBD1 (5 bases). Germline CDR1 and CDR2: SGHTA and FQGTGA. V gave up 5 bases and J gave up 4 bases, with 15 bases separating them. CDR3 length: 14 residues. The CDR3 loop is CASSPGSLRYEQYF. The DNA of the CDR3 is TGTGCCAGCAGCCCAGGGTCCCTTAGATACGAGCAGTACTTC.

The chain employs TRBV4-3 and TRBJ2-2, with TRBD2 as a possible D gene (5 bases). Per the germline V gene, CDR1 is LGHNA and CDR2 is YSLEER. The CDR3 loop spans 16 amino acids. The V gene lost 4 bases and the J gene lost 7 bases, with 19 bases spanning the gap. The CDR3 nucleotides read TGCGCCAGCAGCCGCGAGGGCCTTCCAAAAAACGGGGAGCTGTTTTTT. Protein sequence: CASSREGLPKNGELFF.

In this sample, this clone turned up once. The V call is TRBV19, the J call TRBJ1-2; 10 nucleotides match TRBD1. The V gene end was trimmed by 0 bases and the J gene end by 5 bases; junction bases not matched to a gene: 3. Germline CDR1 LNHDA, CDR2 SQIVND (reference sequence). This CDR3 region has 15 residues. CDR3 DNA: TGTGCCAGTAGTATAGAGGGGACAGGGGTATATGGCTACACCTTC. This gives the protein CASSIEGTGVYGYTF.

The V gene is TRBV5-4, the J gene TRBJ2-7, with D possibly TRBD1 on 5 matching bases. CDR3 length equals 13 residues. Germline V CDR1 and CDR2: SGHNT, YYREEE (reference sequence). V was trimmed by 0 bases and J by 6 bases, leaving 10 bases between them. The CDR3 spells CASSLAAGCEQYF. CDR3 nucleotides: TGTGCCAGCAGCTTGGCGGCAGGGTGCGAGCAGTACTTC.

The rearrangement links TRBV30 to TRBJ1-4, with a weak D call TRBD1 (6 bases). Trimming removed 5 bases from V and 4 bases from J, with 23 bases in between. CDR3 size: 17 residues. Germline loops: CDR1 GTSNPN, CDR2 SVGIG (reference sequence). This chain's CDR3 is CAWRGTLFGPFNEKLFF. The CDR3 region has the DNA TGTGCCTGGCGAGGGACACTCTTCGGTCCATTTAATGAAAAACTGTTTTTT.

V gene TRBV9 combines with J gene TRBJ1-2, with TRBD1 matching over 9 bases. The length of the CDR3 is 15 residues. The V and J ends lost 3 bases and 1 base, in that order; junction bases with no gene match: 4. The germline V gene has CDR1 SGDLS and CDR2 YYNGEE. The DNA of the CDR3 is TGTGCCAGCAGCGCCCGGGACAGGGTTAACTATGGCTACACCTTC. This codes for CASSARDRVNYGYTF. The entire variable domain, with the rest obtained from reference TRBV9 and TRBJ1-2, is as follows: DSGVTQTPKHLITATGQRVTLRCSPRSGDLSVYWYQQSLDQGLQFLIQYYNGEERAKGNILERFSAQQFPDLHSELNLSSLELGDSALYFCASSARDRVNYGYTFGSGTRLTVV.

The DNA for the CDR3 is TGTGCCAGCGGGGGAAGTTGGGGGGACGAGCAGTACTTC. This gives the protein CASGGSWGDEQYF. The chain recombines TRBV6-5 with TRBJ2-7; D perhaps matches TRBD2 (6 bases). The germline V gene encodes CDR1 MNHEY and CDR2 SVGAGI. V shed 8 bases and J shed 5 bases, with 16 bases lying between them. The CDR3 is 13 residues long.

The rearrangement uses TRBV10-3 and TRBJ1-1; 7 bases are shared with TRBD1. The CDR3 loop spans 15 amino acids. CDR1 and CDR2 (germline): ENHRY, SYGVKD. V lost 0 bases, J lost 11 bases, and 12 bases stayed unmatched. CDR3 loop: CAISESAGGISSAFF. The CDR3 DNA reads as TGTGCCATCAGTGAGTCTGCAGGGGGTATTTCGTCGGCTTTCTTT.

This chain joins TRBV27 and TRBJ1-5, with 7 bases matching TRBD1. V trimming: 6 bases; J trimming: 5 bases; junction bases outside the gene matches: 10. Germline V CDR1 and CDR2: MNHEY, SMNVEV (reference sequence). This CDR3 spans 15 amino acids. CDR3 sequence: CASSTGTARDQPQHF. The DNA for the CDR3 is TGTGCCAGCAGCACCGGGACAGCTCGGGATCAGCCCCAGCATTTT.

The J gene is TRBJ1-2, the V gene TRBV9, with a tentative D call TRBD1 (5 bases). This CDR3 spans 18 amino acids. The germline CDR1 and CDR2 sequences are SGDLS and YYNGEE. V was clipped by 3 bases and J by 4 bases, with 25 bases between them. CDR3 loop: CASSDRTLRRPACYGYTF. CDR3 sequence (DNA): TGTGCCAGCAGCGATCGGACACTACGCCGGCCGGCGTGCTATGGCTACACCTTC.

V usage is TRBV6-5 and J usage is TRBJ2-7; weak D call: TRBD2 (7 bases). V was shortened by 6 bases and J by 2 bases, with 17 bases between the two germline ends. In germline, CDR1 is MNHEY, CDR2 SVGAGI. This CDR3 has 15 amino acids. The CDR3 protein is CASSPRGRRAYEQYF. The CDR3 nucleotides are TGTGCCAGCAGCCCGCGGGGGCGCAGGGCCTACGAGCAGTACTTC.

This clone appeared a single time. Within the sample, other DNA sequences also encode this same CDR3. The chain employs TRBV7-9 and TRBJ2-7; 9 bases fit TRBD2. Germline CDR1 SEHNR, CDR2 FQNEAQ (reference sequence). This CDR3 has 15 residues. The V gene end was trimmed by 0 bases and the J gene end by 3 bases; junction bases not matched to a gene: 3. CDR3 sequence reads: CASSLAAGGLYEQYF. For the CDR3, the DNA is TGTGCCAGCAGCTTAGCAGCGGGGGGTCTCTACGAGCAGTACTTC.